The rows below give T cell receptor beta chains drawn from one sample of a study of vaccination effects on CD4 cells after COVID-19. TCRdb's table, derived via immunoSEQ multiplex PCR, lists solely in-frame clones and lacks some. The data show under 40,000 clones, roughly 87% seen once. These TCRs are of unknown antigen specificity. This sample comprised CD4+ T cells from PBMCs cultured without peptide, obtained before COVID-19 vaccination. Receptor source: a human donor who received a COVID-19 vaccine. CDR3s include the opening cysteine and the closing phenylalanine or tryptophan. Fields, in order: clone size, V gene, D gene, J gene, CDR3 protein, CDR3 DNA. D genes are given only for firm matches. Size is stated for part of the rows, as once, few or many counts, or as a class when the clone is expanded.

-,TRBV19,-,TRBJ2-1,CASSIGQLSYNEQFF,TGTGCCAGTAGTATAGGGCAGCTCTCCTACAATGAGCAGTTCTTC
-,TRBV7-8,TRBD1,TRBJ2-5,CASTQRDRGPQETQYF,TGTGCCAGCACCCAGCGGGACAGGGGTCCCCAAGAGACCCAGTACTTC
once,TRBV24-1,TRBD1,TRBJ2-2,CATSEPTGEANTGELFF,TGTGCCACCAGTGAGCCAACAGGGGAAGCGAACACCGGGGAGCTGTTTTTT
-,TRBV19,TRBD2,TRBJ2-3,CASSFSGGADTQYF,TGTGCCAGTAGTTTTAGCGGGGGGGCGGATACGCAGTATTTT
-,TRBV9,-,TRBJ1-1,CASSVGVRGPRNTEAFF,TGTGCCAGCAGCGTAGGGGTCCGGGGTCCAAGGAACACTGAAGCTTTCTTT
few,TRBV7-2,-,TRBJ1-6,CASSFSSLTNSPLHF,TGTGCCAGCAGCTTCTCTAGCCTAACCAATTCACCCCTCCACTTT
-,TRBV7-2,-,TRBJ2-5,CASSLQGGALETQYF,TGTGCCAGCAGCTTACAAGGGGGGGCACTGGAGACCCAGTACTTC
-,TRBV20-1,TRBD1,TRBJ1-1,CSASHPFGQGAGEAFF,TGCAGTGCTAGTCACCCCTTTGGTCAGGGGGCGGGTGAAGCTTTCTTT
-,TRBV25-1,-,TRBJ2-6,CASSEGHLSGANVLTF,TGTGCCAGCAGTGAGGGACACCTCTCTGGGGCCAACGTCCTGACTTTC
-,TRBV9,-,TRBJ1-4,CASSVGGAVGKLFF,TGTGCCAGCAGCGTAGGGGGGGCGGTAGGAAAACTGTTTTTT
-,TRBV25-1,TRBD1,TRBJ1-6,CASSDGQGDSPLHF,TGTGCCAGCAGTGATGGTCAGGGGGATTCACCCCTCCACTTT
few,TRBV6-2/TRBV6-3,-,TRBJ1-1,CASSPRGGGEAFF,TGTGCCAGCAGCCCCCGTGGGGGCGGTGAAGCTTTCTTT
once,TRBV5-1,-,TRBJ1-1,CASSLNPGTNTEAFF,TGCGCCAGCAGCTTGAATCCAGGGACGAACACTGAAGCTTTCTTT
-,TRBV28,-,TRBJ1-2,CASSSQHYGYTF,TGTGCCAGCAGTTCCCAGCACTATGGCTACACCTTC
-,TRBV5-1,TRBD1,TRBJ1-4,CASSLQRGPGTNEKLFF,TGCGCCAGCAGCTTGCAAAGGGGGCCGGGCACTAATGAAAAACTGTTTTTT
-,TRBV18,-,TRBJ1-1,CASSPSGLNTEAFF,TGTGCCAGCTCACCGTCCGGTCTGAACACTGAAGCTTTCTTT
-,TRBV30,TRBD1,TRBJ1-6,CAWSGDQGQANSPLHF,TGTGCCTGGAGTGGGGATCAAGGACAGGCTAATTCACCCCTCCACTTT
-,TRBV7-9,-,TRBJ1-1,CASSLAGGAEAFF,TGTGCCAGCAGCTTAGCGGGGGGAGCTGAAGCTTTCTTT
-,TRBV7-2,TRBD1,TRBJ1-2,CASSLSRQGSGYTF,TGTGCCAGCAGCCTTAGCCGACAGGGGTCGGGCTACACCTTC
-,TRBV29-1,TRBD1,TRBJ2-3,CSGQDRVADTQYF,TGCAGCGGCCAGGACAGGGTGGCGGATACGCAGTATTTT
-,TRBV18,TRBD1,TRBJ1-4,CASSETQGAFEKLFF,TGTGCCAGCTCCGAGACGCAGGGGGCGTTCGAAAAACTGTTTTTT
once,TRBV28,-,TRBJ2-1,CASSPSLEEQFF,TGTGCCAGCAGTCCCTCGTTAGAAGAGCAGTTCTTC
-,TRBV24-1,TRBD1,TRBJ1-2,CATSDPGQSIYGYTF,TGTGCCACCAGTGACCCGGGACAGTCCATCTATGGCTACACCTTC
-,TRBV27,-,TRBJ2-1,CASSPPRGEQFF,TGTGCCAGCAGTCCCCCCCGTGGTGAGCAGTTCTTC